Listed here are 25 T cell receptor beta chains from one sample, sequenced in a study of shared clonotypes between healthy human individuals. Sequencing was performed with immunoSEQ multiplex PCR; in TCRdb, only in-frame clones are kept and a portion is missing. The sample carries 600,000 to 800,000 clones, 55% to 80% recorded once. Material for sequencing was memory CD4+ T cells sorted from blood. This sample's subset: CD45RA-negative fraction. Every receptor here comes from a woman aged 25 to 39 in good health.

This clone was observed once. The V call is TRBV13, the J call TRBJ2-1; TRBD2 agrees at 13 bases. This CDR3 region has 16 residues. The V segment lost 5 bases and the J segment 6 bases; nucleotides outside the gene matches: 7. Germline loops: CDR1 PRHDT, CDR2 FYEKMQ (reference sequence). CDR3 sequence reads: CASSQTGLAGFNEQFF. In nucleotides, the CDR3 is TGTGCCAGCAGCCAAACGGGACTAGCGGGATTCAATGAGCAGTTCTTC.

A remark on this clone: Within the sample, other DNA sequences also encode this same CDR3. The chain links TRBV2 to TRBJ2-3; the D gene is possibly TRBD2 (6 bases). The V end was cut by 2 bases, the J end by 3 bases, with 9 bases between. The CDR3 is made up of 14 amino acids. Germline assignment: CDR1 SNHLY and CDR2 FYNNEI. The CDR3 is CASSEQGRTDTQYF. DNA of the CDR3: TGTGCCAGCAGTGAACAAGGGAGGACAGATACGCAGTATTTT. The full variable domain, in which reference TRBV2 and TRBJ2-3 provide the parts outside the CDR3, is EPEVTQTPSHQVTQMGQEVILRCVPISNHLYFYWYRQILGQKVEFLVSFYNNEISEKSEIFDDQFSVERPDGSNFTLKIRSTKLEDSAMYFCASSEQGRTDTQYFGPGTRLTVL.

This chain connects TRBV10-2 to TRBJ2-2; 11 bases agree with TRBD2. V gave up 4 bases and J gave up 7 bases; unmatched junction bases: 8. This CDR3 spans 16 amino acids. Germline CDR1 is WSHSY and CDR2 is SAAADI. Here the CDR3 reads CASSGTSGSTGGELFF. CDR3 nucleotides: TGCGCCAGCAGTGGTACTAGCGGGAGTACCGGCGGGGAGCTGTTTTTT.

This clone was seen a handful of times. Other DNA variants within this sample encode the same CDR3. The chain is built from TRBV15 and TRBJ1-1, with TRBD1 identical over 9 bases. The V segment lost 3 bases and the J segment 1 base; nucleotides outside the gene matches: 3. The germline V gene has CDR1 LNHNV and CDR2 YYDKDF (reference sequence). The CDR3 runs to 15 residues. CDR3 DNA: TGTGCCACCAGCAGGGGGGGACAGGGGAACACTGAAGCTTTCTTT. This gives the protein CATSRGGQGNTEAFF.

The V and J genes are TRBV10-3 and TRBJ1-2; 9 bases are shared with TRBD1. The germline V gene encodes CDR1 ENHRY and CDR2 SYGVKD. The CDR3 runs 16 residues. Trimming removed 3 bases from V and 4 bases from J; junction bases left unmatched: 9. The DNA of the CDR3 is TGTGCCATCAGTGATCCCGGGACAGGGTTCGGCTATGGCTACACCTTC. Its translation is CAISDPGTGFGYGYTF.

The sample holds many counts of this clone. The chain carries TRBV19 and TRBJ2-1; no definite D call. V shed 5 bases and J shed 2 bases, with 10 bases lying between them. CDR3 length: 14 amino acids. Per germline, CDR1 LNHDA and CDR2 SQIVND (reference sequence). CDR3 amino acids: CASSPWAAYNEQFF. CDR3 bases: TGTGCCAGTAGTCCGTGGGCCGCCTACAATGAGCAGTTCTTC. Based on the CDR3 plus reference TRBV19 and TRBJ2-1, the full variable domain is DGGITQSPKYLFRKEGQNVTLSCEQNLNHDAMYWYRQDPGQGLRLIYYSQIVNDFQKGDIAEGYSVSREKKESFPLTVTSAQKNPTAFYLCASSPWAAYNEQFFGPGTRLTVL.

The gene calls are TRBV9 and TRBJ2-1, with D possibly TRBD2 on 7 matching bases. The CDR3 is 17 residues long. V lost 4 bases and J 4 bases, leaving 21 bases between the germline ends. Per the germline V gene, CDR1 is SGDLS and CDR2 is YYNGEE. CDR3 amino acids: CASSPQGGAGPYNEQFF. The CDR3 coding sequence is TGTGCCAGCAGCCCCCAAGGGGGAGCGGGACCGTACAATGAGCAGTTCTTC.

V is TRBV18 and J is TRBJ2-7; 7 nucleotides match TRBD1. CDR3 length equals 16 residues. Trimming at V came to 4 bases and at J to 1 base, leaving 10 bases not matched to a gene. Germline CDR1 reads KGHSH; CDR2 reads LQKENI. The CDR3 here is CASSRGSGQTSYEQYF. CDR3 nucleotide sequence: TGTGCCAGCTCACGTGGGTCGGGACAGACATCCTACGAGCAGTACTTC.

In nucleotides, the CDR3 is TGTGCCAGCAGCAAAGCCCGGGGGCCATATGGAAACACCATATATTTT. It yields the protein CASSKARGPYGNTIYF. This rearrangement joins TRBV21-1 to TRBJ1-3. TRBV21-1 is classified as a pseudogene. The CDR3 length is 16 residues.

This clone appeared a few times. The rearrangement uses TRBV5-6 and TRBJ1-2; D is unclear. The V end lost 4 bases, the J end lost 2 bases, and 15 bases lay between the germline ends. CDR1 SGHDT and CDR2 YYEEEE come from the germline V gene. This CDR3 spans 15 amino acids. CDR3 protein: CASSPLSGGNYGYTF. The CDR3 region has the DNA TGTGCCAGCAGCCCGCTTTCGGGCGGGAACTATGGCTACACCTTC.

As for this clone: At the DNA level, this CDR3 is encoded by other sequences in the same sample as well. The genes are TRBV27 and TRBJ1-3, with a possible D match to TRBD1 (5 bases). Trimming took off 2 bases at V and 0 bases at J, with 5 bases between the two ends. This CDR3 has 14 amino acids. Germline V gene data show CDR1 as MNHEY and CDR2 as SMNVEV (reference sequence). The CDR3 sequence is CASSLQGSGNTIYF. CDR3 sequence (DNA): TGTGCCAGCAGTTTACAGGGCTCTGGAAACACCATATATTTT.

V gene TRBV25-1 combines with J gene TRBJ2-7, with 10 bases lining up with TRBD2. V lost 1 base to trimming and J lost 0 bases; unmatched junction nucleotides: 3. CDR1 and CDR2 (germline): MGHDK, SYGVNS. CDR3 length: 16 amino acids. The CDR3: CASSELGLADSYEQYF. CDR3 nucleotides: TGTGCCAGCAGTGAATTAGGACTAGCGGACTCCTACGAGCAGTACTTC.

The chain combines TRBV28 with TRBJ1-2; D is unresolved. Germline V gene data show CDR1 as MDHEN and CDR2 as SYDVKM. CDR3 length equals 14 residues. V lost 1 base and J lost 8, with 14 bases in between. This chain's CDR3 is CASSLFPRLGGYTF. The CDR3 DNA reads TGTGCCAGCAGTTTATTTCCACGGCTTGGGGGCTACACCTTC.

This clone was seen only once. CDR3 DNA sequence: TGTGCCAGCATAGTTAGACACGCGCTCTACAATGAGCAGTTCTTC. Translated: CASIVRHALYNEQFF. This chain uses TRBV2 with TRBJ2-1; no clear D. Trimming took off 7 bases at V and 3 bases at J, with 16 bases between the two ends. Germline V lookup: CDR1 SNHLY, CDR2 FYNNEI. There are 15 residues in the CDR3.

The V gene is TRBV27, the J gene TRBJ2-5; TRBD1 matches 7 bases. The CDR3 is 15 residues long. V dropped 4 bases and J dropped 2; count of bases not matched to a gene: 7. Per the germline V gene, CDR1 is MNHEY and CDR2 is SMNVEV (reference sequence). The DNA for the CDR3 is TGTGCCAGCAGTTCGCGACAGGGAATACAAGAGACCCAGTACTTC. Encoded protein: CASSSRQGIQETQYF.

This rearrangement joins TRBV9 to TRBJ2-1, with 9 bases fitting TRBD1. CDR1 and CDR2 (germline): SGDLS, YYNGEE. CDR3 length: 15 residues. Losses at the gene ends were 1 base for V and 9 bases for J; bases not matched to a gene: 8. The CDR3 region is CASSVMGQGVVEQFF. The CDR3 DNA is TGTGCCAGCAGCGTAATGGGACAGGGTGTAGTTGAGCAGTTCTTC.

This clone was counted between two and nine times. The V call is TRBV2, the J call TRBJ2-2, with no clear D. Per germline, CDR1 SNHLY and CDR2 FYNNEI. The CDR3 consists of 13 residues. Trimming removed 10 bases from V and 4 bases from J, with 13 bases in between. CDR3 residues: CATRRAITGELFF. In DNA form, the CDR3 reads TGTGCCACCCGGCGAGCGATCACCGGGGAGCTGTTTTTT.

This clone was recorded a few times. The rearrangement uses TRBV5-6 and TRBJ2-1; 8 nucleotides line up with TRBD2. The CDR3 is 17 amino acids. CDR1 is SGHDT, CDR2 YYEEEE, per germline. The trim removed 1 base at V and 3 bases at J, leaving 9 bases unmatched. The CDR3 region is CASSLLNGREDYNEQFF. The CDR3, as DNA: TGTGCCAGCAGCTTGTTGAACGGGCGGGAGGACTACAATGAGCAGTTCTTC.

V usage is TRBV29-1 and J usage is TRBJ2-2; 8 bases align to TRBD2. J was trimmed by 7 bases and V by 6 bases; bases with no gene match: 13. This CDR3 comprises 15 residues. Germline CDR1 and CDR2: SQVTM and ANQGSEA. CDR3 residues: CSVRTMVAGIGELFF. The CDR3 DNA follows: TGCAGCGTGCGAACCATGGTAGCGGGAATCGGGGAGCTGTTTTTT.

The chain combines TRBV28 with TRBJ1-1, with D unclear. V was cut by 3 bases and J by 7 bases, with 6 bases left in between. The CDR3 runs to 11 residues. Germline lookup yields CDR1 MDHEN and CDR2 SYDVKM. CDR3 in DNA: TGTGCCAGCAGTTTTAAGTATGAAGCTTTCTTT. This encodes CASSFKYEAFF. The full variable domain, completed using reference TRBV28 and TRBJ1-1, is DVKVTQSSRYLVKRTGEKVFLECVQDMDHENMFWYRQDPGLGLRLIYFSYDVKMKEKGDIPEGYSVSREKKERFSLILESASTNQTSMYLCASSFKYEAFFGQGTRLTVV.

Only a few counts were recorded for this clone. V usage is TRBV11-3 and J usage is TRBJ1-1; TRBD1 might be the D (5 bases). This CDR3 is built from 14 residues. V gave up 5 bases and J gave up 1 base, with 11 bases separating them. Germline CDR1 reads SGHNT; CDR2 reads YENEEA. Here the CDR3 reads CASSASTENTEAFF. The CDR3 nucleotides are TGTGCCAGCAGCGCCTCGACAGAGAACACTGAAGCTTTCTTT.

As to this clone: Since a much larger clone is just one base distant, this may be a read error. The sample has other DNA sequences that encode this CDR3 too. This chain links TRBV2 with TRBJ2-7; no definite D call. Per the germline V gene, CDR1 is SNHLY and CDR2 is FYNNEI. The CDR3 has 12 residues. As DNA, the CDR3 is TGTGCCAGCAGTGGGCAGACCTACGAGCAGTACTTT. Translation: CASSGQTYEQYF.

To note about this clone: The same CDR3 is also encoded by other DNA sequences in this sample. The V and J genes are TRBV18 and TRBJ2-1; D is possibly TRBD2 (6 bases). The CDR3 spans 15 residues. CDR1 and CDR2 from the germline V gene are KGHSH and LQKENI. The V end was cut by 2 bases, the J end by 1 base, with 9 bases between. This CDR3 is CASSPGGGSYNEQFF. CDR3 DNA sequence: TGTGCCAGCTCACCAGGGGGAGGTTCCTACAATGAGCAGTTCTTC.

The rearrangement links TRBV5-4 to TRBJ2-1, with unresolved D. Trimming pared 4 bases from V and 0 bases from J, leaving 11 bases between. Per germline, CDR1 SGHNT and CDR2 YYREEE (reference sequence). The CDR3 contains 15 residues. The CDR3 sequence is CASSETTVSYNEQFF. DNA of the CDR3: TGTGCCAGCAGCGAAACGACGGTCTCCTACAATGAGCAGTTCTTC.

This clone showed up just a few times. The chain is built from TRBV18 and TRBJ1-2; D ambiguous. The CDR3 has 13 residues. Trimming stripped 3 bases from V and 6 bases from J, with 11 bases between. CDR1 KGHSH and CDR2 LQKENI come from the germline V gene. In DNA form, the CDR3 reads TGTGCCAGCTCACCTGGACCGGAGAATGGCTACACCTTC. This sequence encodes CASSPGPENGYTF.